A single sample is the source of the 11 T cell receptor beta chains below, sequenced in a study of cytomegalovirus exposure and HLA in healthy donors. With 60 Vbeta and 13 Jbeta primers, the PCR was carried out. The method was immunoSEQ multiplex PCR; TCRdb's version includes in-frame clones alone and lacks a portion of them. There are some 150,000 clones in the sample; approximately 79% occur only once, and approximately 1.3% lies in the top ten. Sequences were obtained from PBMCs. The receptor set was obtained from a man aged 55 to 70 in good health and CMV-seronegative.

V usage is TRBV5-6 and J usage is TRBJ2-5; D perhaps matches TRBD1 (5 bases). V shed 0 bases and J shed 0 bases, with 15 bases lying between them. This CDR3 has 17 amino acids. CDR1 is SGHDT, CDR2 YYEEEE, per germline. The CDR3 loop reads CASSLAVQVSYQETQYF. CDR3 coding DNA: TGTGCCAGCAGCTTGGCCGTACAGGTGTCGTACCAAGAGACCCAGTACTTC.

The chain joins TRBV2 to TRBJ2-1, with 11 positions matching TRBD1. Per germline, CDR1 SNHLY and CDR2 FYNNEI. The CDR3 has 13 residues. V was clipped by 1 base and J by 16 bases; unmatched bases: 6. The CDR3 DNA sequence: TGTGCCAGCAGTGAAGGTTGGACAGGGGGCCGCTTCTTC. Protein: CASSEGWTGGRFF. Full variable domain (outside the CDR3, taken from reference TRBV2 and TRBJ2-1): EPEVTQTPSHQVTQMGQEVILRCVPISNHLYFYWYRQILGQKVEFLVSFYNNEISEKSEIFDDQFSVERPDGSNFTLKIRSTKLEDSAMYFCASSEGWTGGRFFGPGTRLTVL.

This clone was picked up a small number of times. This rearrangement joins TRBV29-1 to TRBJ1-1, with D possibly TRBD1 on 6 matching bases. The V end was cut by 3 bases, the J end by 11 bases, with 16 bases between. Germline loops: CDR1 SQVTM, CDR2 ANQGSEA. The CDR3 is made up of 12 amino acids. CDR3 in amino acids: CSVEGVGGRAFF. The CDR3 region has the DNA TGCAGCGTTGAGGGCGTCGGGGGGCGGGCTTTCTTT.

This chain connects TRBV7-2 to TRBJ2-5; 9 bases fit TRBD2. CDR1 and CDR2 (germline): SGHTA, FQGNSA. V shed 1 base and J 2 bases; nucleotides not matched to a gene: 5. The CDR3 has 16 amino acids. Here the CDR3 DNA reads TGTGCCAGCAGCTTAGGGCGGGGGGGAGAACAAGAGACCCAGTACTTC. It yields the protein CASSLGRGGEQETQYF.

The CDR3, as DNA: TGTGCAAGTCGCTTGGAACGGGGTTTCGTGGATTCACCCCTCCACTTT. This encodes CASRLERGFVDSPLHF. This chain joins TRBV12-2 and TRBJ1-6. TRBV12-2 is tagged as a pseudogene. CDR3 length equals 16 residues.

This chain uses TRBV19 with TRBJ1-1; weak D call: TRBD1 (5 bases). CDR1 and CDR2 (germline): LNHDA, SQIVND (reference sequence). CDR3 length: 14 residues. V was trimmed by 5 bases and J by 0 bases, leaving 10 bases between them. The CDR3, as DNA: TGTGCCAGTAGTGAGGGACTGCTGAACACTGAAGCTTTCTTT. It encodes CASSEGLLNTEAFF. The full variable domain, rest sourced from reference TRBV19 and TRBJ1-1, is DGGITQSPKYLFRKEGQNVTLSCEQNLNHDAMYWYRQDPGQGLRLIYYSQIVNDFQKGDIAEGYSVSREKKESFPLTVTSAQKNPTAFYLCASSEGLLNTEAFFGQGTRLTVV.

The chain couples TRBV9 to TRBJ2-7; 7 positions agree with TRBD2. The V and J ends lost 2 bases and 2 bases, in that order; junction bases with no gene match: 7. Germline-derived CDR1 and CDR2 are SGDLS and YYNGEE. This CDR3 region has 15 residues. The CDR3 region is CASSVAGGSAYEQYF. CDR3 DNA sequence: TGTGCCAGCAGCGTGGCCGGCGGGAGCGCCTACGAGCAGTACTTC.

This chain links TRBV28 with TRBJ2-3; 9 nucleotides align to TRBD2. Germline V gene sequence: CDR1 MDHEN, CDR2 SYDVKM. The CDR3 extends over 15 amino acids. Trimming took 5 bases from V and 5 from J; bases not matched to a gene: 8. In nucleotides, the CDR3 is TGTGCCAGCAGTGTTGCGCGGGGGGGAAGAGATACGCAGTATTTT. As protein: CASSVARGGRDTQYF.

V gene TRBV7-3 combines with J gene TRBJ2-2; TRBD2 matches at 12 bases. The germline V gene encodes CDR1 SGHTA and CDR2 FQGTGA. The length of the CDR3 is 16 residues. V lost 2 bases to trimming and J lost 7 bases; unmatched junction nucleotides: 5. The CDR3 spells CASSLGLAGKDGELFF. The CDR3 DNA follows: TGTGCCAGCAGCTTAGGACTAGCGGGGAAGGACGGGGAGCTGTTTTTT.

V is TRBV29-1 and J is TRBJ2-5; D might be TRBD1 (8 bases). The germline V gene has CDR1 SQVTM and CDR2 ANQGSEA. The V end lost 1 base, the J end lost 1 base, and 13 bases lay between the germline ends. The CDR3 loop spans 15 amino acids. Here the CDR3 reads CSVEVQGGVQETQYF. In DNA, the CDR3 is TGCAGCGTTGAAGTACAGGGGGGGGTCCAAGAGACCCAGTACTTC.

The chain employs TRBV30 and TRBJ1-6, with a weak D call TRBD1 (6 bases). CDR1 and CDR2 (germline): GTSNPN, SVGIG (reference sequence). The V and J ends lost 3 bases and 7 bases respectively, with 13 bases between them. CDR3 length: 14 amino acids. This chain's CDR3 is CAWSVRDTNSPLHF. The CDR3 nucleotides are TGTGCCTGGAGCGTCCGGGACACAAATTCACCCCTCCACTTT.